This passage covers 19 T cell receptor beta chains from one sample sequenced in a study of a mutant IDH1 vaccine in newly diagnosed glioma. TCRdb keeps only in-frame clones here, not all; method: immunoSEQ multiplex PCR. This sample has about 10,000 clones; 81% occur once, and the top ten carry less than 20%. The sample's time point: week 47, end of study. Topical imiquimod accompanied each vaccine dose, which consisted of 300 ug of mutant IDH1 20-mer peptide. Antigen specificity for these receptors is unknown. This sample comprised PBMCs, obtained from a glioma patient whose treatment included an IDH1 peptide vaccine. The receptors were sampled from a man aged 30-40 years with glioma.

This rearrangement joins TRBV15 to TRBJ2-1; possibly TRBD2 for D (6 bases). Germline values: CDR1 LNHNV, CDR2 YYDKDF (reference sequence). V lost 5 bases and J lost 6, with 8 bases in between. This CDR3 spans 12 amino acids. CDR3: CATSRGANEQFF. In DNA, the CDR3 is TGTGCCACCAGCCGCGGGGCCAATGAGCAGTTCTTC.

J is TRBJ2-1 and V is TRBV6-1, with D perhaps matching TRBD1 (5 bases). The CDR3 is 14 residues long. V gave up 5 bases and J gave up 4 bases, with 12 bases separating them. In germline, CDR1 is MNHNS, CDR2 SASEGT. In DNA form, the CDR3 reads TGTGCCAGCAGTCCTCGGACACTTTACAATGAGCAGTTCTTC. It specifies CASSPRTLYNEQFF.

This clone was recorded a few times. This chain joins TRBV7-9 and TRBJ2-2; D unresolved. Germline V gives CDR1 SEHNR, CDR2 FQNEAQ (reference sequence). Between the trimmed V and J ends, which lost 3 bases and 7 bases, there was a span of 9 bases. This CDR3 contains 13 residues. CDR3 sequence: CASSFRLVGELFF. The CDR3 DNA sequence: TGTGCCAGCAGCTTCCGTCTGGTCGGGGAGCTGTTTTTT.

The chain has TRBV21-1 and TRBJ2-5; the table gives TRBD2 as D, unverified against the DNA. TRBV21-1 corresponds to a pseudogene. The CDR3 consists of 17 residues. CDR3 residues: CASSRGRTSGSSETQYF. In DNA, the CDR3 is TGTGCCAGCAGCAGAGGTAGGACTAGCGGGAGTTCAGAGACCCAGTACTTC.

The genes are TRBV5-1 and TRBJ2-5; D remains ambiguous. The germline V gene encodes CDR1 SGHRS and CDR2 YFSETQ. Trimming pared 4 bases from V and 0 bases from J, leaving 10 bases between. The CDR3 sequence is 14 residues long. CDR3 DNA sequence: TGCGCCAGCAGCCCGACGGCAGACCAAGAGACCCAGTACTTC. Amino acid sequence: CASSPTADQETQYF.

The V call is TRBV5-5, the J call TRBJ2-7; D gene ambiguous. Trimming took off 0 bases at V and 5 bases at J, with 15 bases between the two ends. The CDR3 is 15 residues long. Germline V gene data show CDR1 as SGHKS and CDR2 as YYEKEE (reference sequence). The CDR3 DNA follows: TGTGCCAGCAGCTTGGATGGCCGAAGTGGCGACGAGCAGTACTTC. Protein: CASSLDGRSGDEQYF.

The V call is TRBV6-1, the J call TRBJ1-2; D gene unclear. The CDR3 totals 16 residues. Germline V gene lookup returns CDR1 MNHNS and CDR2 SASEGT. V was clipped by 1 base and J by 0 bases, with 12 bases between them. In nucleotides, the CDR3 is TGTGCCAGCAGTGAAGAATGGGGTTTAGCTAACTATGGCTACACCTTC. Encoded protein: CASSEEWGLANYGYTF.

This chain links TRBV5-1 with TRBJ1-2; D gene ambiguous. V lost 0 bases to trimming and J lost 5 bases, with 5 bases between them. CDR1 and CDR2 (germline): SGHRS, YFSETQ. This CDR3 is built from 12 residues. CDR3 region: CASSLDGYGYTF. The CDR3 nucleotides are TGCGCCAGCAGCTTGGACGGGTATGGCTACACCTTC.

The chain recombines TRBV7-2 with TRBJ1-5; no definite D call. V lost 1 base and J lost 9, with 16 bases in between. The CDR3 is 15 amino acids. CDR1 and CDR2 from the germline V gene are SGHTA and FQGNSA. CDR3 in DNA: TGTGCCAGCAGCTTAGATTATGGGGAAGGAGTGCCCCAGCATTTT. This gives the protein CASSLDYGEGVPQHF.

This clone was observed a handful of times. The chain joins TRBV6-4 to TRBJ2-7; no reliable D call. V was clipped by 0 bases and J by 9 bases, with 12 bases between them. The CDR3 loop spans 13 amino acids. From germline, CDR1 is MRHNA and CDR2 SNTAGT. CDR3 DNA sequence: TGTGCCAGCAGTGACTCCCCGGCGCGACTGCAGTACTTC. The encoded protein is CASSDSPARLQYF.

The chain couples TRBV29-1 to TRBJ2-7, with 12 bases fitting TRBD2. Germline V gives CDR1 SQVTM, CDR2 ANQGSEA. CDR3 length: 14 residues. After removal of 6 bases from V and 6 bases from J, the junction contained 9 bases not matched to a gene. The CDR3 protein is CSVGGLAGGIEQYF. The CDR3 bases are TGCAGCGTGGGGGGACTAGCGGGTGGAATCGAGCAGTACTTC.

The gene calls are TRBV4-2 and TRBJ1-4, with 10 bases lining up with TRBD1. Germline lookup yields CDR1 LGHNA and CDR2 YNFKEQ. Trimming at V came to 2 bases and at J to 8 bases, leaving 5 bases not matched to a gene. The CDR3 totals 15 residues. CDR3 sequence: CASSQRDRGPEKLFF. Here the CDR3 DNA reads TGTGCCAGCAGCCAACGGGACAGGGGACCCGAAAAACTGTTTTTT.

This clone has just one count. For the CDR3, the DNA is TGTGCCAGCAGCCCTCGACAGGGAGTTTTAGGGAGCTATGGCTACACCTTC. It is translated as CASSPRQGVLGSYGYTF. The J gene is TRBJ1-2, the V gene TRBV7-2; TRBD1 aligns across 7 bases. The V gene's germline CDR1 is SGHTA and CDR2 FQGNSA. The J segment lost 4 bases and the V segment lost 5 bases, leaving 16 bases of the junction unmatched. The length of the CDR3 is 17 residues.

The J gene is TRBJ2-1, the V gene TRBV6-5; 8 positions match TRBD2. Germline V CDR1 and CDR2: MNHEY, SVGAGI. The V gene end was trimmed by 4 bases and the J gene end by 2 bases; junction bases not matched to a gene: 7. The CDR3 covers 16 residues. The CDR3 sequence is CASSFTTSAPYNEQFF. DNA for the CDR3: TGTGCCAGCAGTTTTACGACTAGCGCCCCCTACAATGAGCAGTTCTTC.

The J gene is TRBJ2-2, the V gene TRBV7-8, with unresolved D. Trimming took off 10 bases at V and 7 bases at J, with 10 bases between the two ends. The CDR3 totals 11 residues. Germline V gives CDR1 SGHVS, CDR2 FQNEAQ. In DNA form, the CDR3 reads TGTGCCATCCAATGGGGCGGGGAGCTGTTTTTT. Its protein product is CAIQWGGELFF.

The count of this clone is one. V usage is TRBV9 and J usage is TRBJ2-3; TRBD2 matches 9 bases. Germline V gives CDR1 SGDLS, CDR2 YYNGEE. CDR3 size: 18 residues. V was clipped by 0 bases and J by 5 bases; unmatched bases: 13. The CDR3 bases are TGTGCCAGCAGCGTAGGGTGGGTAGCGTCTAGCGGGATAGATACGCAGTATTTT. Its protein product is CASSVGWVASSGIDTQYF.

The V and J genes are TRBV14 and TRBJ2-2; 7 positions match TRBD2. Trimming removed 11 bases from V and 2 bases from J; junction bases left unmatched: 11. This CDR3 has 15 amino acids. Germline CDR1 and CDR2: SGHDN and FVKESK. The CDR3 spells CASRPAGLNTGELFF. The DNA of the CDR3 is TGTGCCTCTCGGCCTGCGGGACTAAACACCGGGGAGCTGTTTTTT.

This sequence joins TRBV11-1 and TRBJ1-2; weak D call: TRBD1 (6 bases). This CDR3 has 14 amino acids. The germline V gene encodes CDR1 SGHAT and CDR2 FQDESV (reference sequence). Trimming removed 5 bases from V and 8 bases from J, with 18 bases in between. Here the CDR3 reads CASSLEVTGRGYTF. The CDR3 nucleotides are TGTGCCAGCAGCCTGGAGGTTACAGGGCGAGGCTACACCTTC.

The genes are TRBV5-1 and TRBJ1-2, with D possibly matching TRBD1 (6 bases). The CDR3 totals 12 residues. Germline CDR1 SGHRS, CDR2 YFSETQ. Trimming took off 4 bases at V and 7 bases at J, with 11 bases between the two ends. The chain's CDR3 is CASSRTESGYTF. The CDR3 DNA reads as TGCGCCAGCAGCCGGACAGAGAGTGGCTACACCTTC.